The 25 T cell receptor beta chains below all came from one sample that was sequenced in a study of PD-1 blockade in classical Hodgkin lymphoma. As for time point: cycle 4 day 1 (C4D1), after less than 7 weeks of nivolumab. In every patient, relapse followed autologous stem cell transplantation, while exposure to brentuximab vedotin differed. Negative magnetic selection isolated CD4+ T cells from thawed PBMCs. The protocol was immunoSEQ multiplex PCR, while the TCRdb copy is restricted to in-frame clones and leaves out a portion. The data hold fewer than 14,000 clones, with around 74% observed a single time. The sequencing used CD4+ T cells from blood, collected before the fourth cycle of nivolumab. These TCRs come from a human donor with classical Hodgkin lymphoma.

This chain joins TRBV5-1 and TRBJ2-7; TRBD1 matches 11 bases. Germline V lookup: CDR1 SGHRS, CDR2 YFSETQ. The CDR3 is made up of 18 amino acids. V shed 4 bases, J shed 4 bases, and the junction held 16 bases outside the gene matches. The CDR3 sequence is CASSLLTGQGASGYEQYF. Here the CDR3 DNA reads TGCGCCAGCAGCCTACTGACCGGACAGGGGGCGTCGGGTTACGAGCAGTACTTC. The full variable domain, its missing parts supplied by reference TRBV5-1 and TRBJ2-7, is KAGVTQTPRYLIKTRGQQVTLSCSPISGHRSVSWYQQTPGQGLQFLFEYFSETQRNKGNFPGRFSGRQFSNSRSEMNVSTLELGDSALYLCASSLLTGQGASGYEQYFGPGTRLTVT.

This chain joins TRBV6-1 and TRBJ2-7, with 10 bases that match TRBD1. The V and J ends lost 11 bases and 6 bases, in that order; junction bases with no gene match: 10. This CDR3 comprises 13 residues. Germline-derived CDR1 and CDR2 are MNHNS and SASEGT. This CDR3 reads CAVTTGTGVEQYF. As DNA, the CDR3 is TGTGCCGTAACCACGGGGACAGGGGTCGAGCAGTACTTC.

V gene TRBV2 combines with J gene TRBJ1-5; D unresolved. Germline V gene data show CDR1 as SNHLY and CDR2 as FYNNEI. The CDR3 is 13 residues long. Trimming took 7 bases from V and 3 from J, leaving 10 bases between them. The chain's CDR3 is CASTPIVNQPQHF. The CDR3 DNA sequence: TGTGCCAGCACCCCCATCGTCAATCAGCCCCAGCATTTT.

The table lists this clone with a count of one. This chain joins TRBV7-2 and TRBJ2-7; D possibly uses TRBD1 or TRBD2 (5 bases each). The V gene lost 6 bases and the J gene lost 2 bases, with 8 bases spanning the gap. The CDR3 has 12 amino acids. Germline CDR1 is SGHTA and CDR2 is FQGNSA. The CDR3 DNA is TGTGCCAGCAGAGGGGAGACCTACGAGCAGTACTTC. Translation gives CASRGETYEQYF.

The chain uses TRBV28 and TRBJ1-2; TRBD1 might be the D (5 bases). The V and J ends lost 6 bases and 8 bases respectively, with 13 bases between them. The germline V gene encodes CDR1 MDHEN and CDR2 SYDVKM. The CDR3 runs to 12 residues. The CDR3 spells CASRSGRQGYTF. In DNA, the CDR3 is TGTGCCAGCAGGTCAGGGAGGCAGGGCTACACCTTC.

The rearrangement joins TRBV4-1 to TRBJ2-7; a possible D gene is TRBD2 (6 bases). This CDR3 region has 13 residues. Trimming pared 0 bases from V and 4 bases from J, leaving 7 bases between. Germline loops: CDR1 MGHRA, CDR2 YSYEKL. CDR3 residues: CASSQERDYEQYF. CDR3 DNA: TGCGCCAGCAGCCAAGAGCGGGATTACGAGCAGTACTTC.

The V gene is TRBV5-4, the J gene TRBJ2-1, with 7 nucleotides matching TRBD2. CDR3 size: 15 residues. The germline V gene encodes CDR1 SGHNT and CDR2 YYREEE (reference sequence). V was clipped by 3 bases and J by 5 bases; unmatched bases: 8. CDR3 residues: CASSYAGVRDNEQFF. CDR3 nucleotides: TGTGCCAGCAGCTATGCGGGGGTGAGGGACAATGAGCAGTTCTTC.

The chain couples TRBV7-8 to TRBJ2-7; D is ambiguous. The CDR3 contains 14 residues. Trimming pared 1 base from V and 1 base from J, leaving 8 bases between. Germline V gives CDR1 SGHVS, CDR2 FQNEAQ. This CDR3 reads CASSLGRFSYEQYF. In DNA, the CDR3 is TGTGCCAGCAGCTTAGGACGGTTTTCCTACGAGCAGTACTTC.

J is TRBJ1-6 and V is TRBV27; D call uncertain. V was shortened by 6 bases and J by 0 bases, with 9 bases between the two germline ends. Per germline, CDR1 MNHEY and CDR2 SMNVEV (reference sequence). This CDR3 is 15 amino acids long. CDR3 residues: CASRDVSSYNSPLHF. The CDR3 DNA is TGTGCCAGCAGAGACGTTAGCTCCTATAATTCACCCCTCCACTTT.

The CDR3 coding sequence is TGCAGTGCTAGTCAGGAAAAACTGTTTTTT. Protein sequence: CSASQEKLFF. The chain is built from TRBV20-1 and TRBJ1-4; D is uncertain. Trimming stripped 3 bases from V and 8 bases from J, with 4 bases between. Per the germline V gene, CDR1 is DFQATT and CDR2 is SNEGSKA (reference sequence). This CDR3 comprises 10 residues.

V is TRBV25-1 and J is TRBJ2-3; 7 nucleotides agree with TRBD2. With 3 bases clipped from V and 4 bases from J, the junction kept 7 bases outside the gene matches. This CDR3 region has 15 residues. Germline V gene data show CDR1 as MGHDK and CDR2 as SYGVNS. CDR3 amino acids: CASSDMQREPDTQYF. The CDR3 DNA reads as TGTGCCAGCAGTGATATGCAGCGGGAACCAGATACGCAGTATTTT.

This clone was counted once. The chain couples TRBV27 to TRBJ2-7; D perhaps matches TRBD2 (5 bases). Germline assignment: CDR1 MNHEY and CDR2 SMNVEV (reference sequence). Trimming took 9 bases from V and 4 from J, leaving 13 bases between them. The CDR3 spans 12 residues. CDR3: CARPGTTYEQYF. The DNA for the CDR3 is TGTGCCAGGCCGGGAACTACTTACGAGCAGTACTTC.

This chain joins TRBV28 and TRBJ1-5, with 9 bases that match TRBD1. V lost 1 base to trimming and J lost 4 bases; unmatched junction nucleotides: 5. This CDR3 has 16 amino acids. Per the germline V gene, CDR1 is MDHEN and CDR2 is SYDVKM. The CDR3 region is CASSLLGTGSNQPQHF. The CDR3 bases are TGTGCCAGCAGTTTATTGGGGACAGGGAGTAATCAGCCCCAGCATTTT.

The rearrangement joins TRBV7-2 to TRBJ2-4, with TRBD1 matching 8 bases. Germline V gives CDR1 SGHTA, CDR2 FQGNSA. The CDR3 sequence is 15 residues long. Losses at the gene ends were 5 bases for V and 1 base for J; bases not matched to a gene: 4. The CDR3 nucleotides are TGTGCCAGCAGCGGCCGACAGGGGGCCAAAAACATTCAGTACTTC. Translated, it gives CASSGRQGAKNIQYF.

The J gene is TRBJ2-7, the V gene TRBV30; tentatively, D is TRBD1 (8 bases). The germline gives CDR1 GTSNPN, CDR2 SVGIG (reference sequence). The CDR3 is made up of 15 amino acids. The ends were cut back, 3 bases at V and 4 bases at J, with 19 bases in the middle. CDR3 loop: CAWSPGGGRPYEQYF. The CDR3 DNA reads TGTGCCTGGAGCCCAGGGGGCGGGAGACCTTACGAGCAGTACTTC.

This clone appeared a few times. The rearrangement links TRBV11-2 to TRBJ2-7, with D perhaps TRBD1 or TRBD2 (6 bases each). The CDR3 length is 16 residues. Germline CDR1 is SGHAT and CDR2 is FQNNGV. V lost 3 bases and J lost 5, with 20 bases in between. The CDR3, as DNA: TGTGCCAGCAGCTTCGAGGGGGGAAGAATGAGTGACGAGCAGTACTTC. Its protein is CASSFEGGRMSDEQYF.

This clone was found a few times. The chain couples TRBV29-1 to TRBJ2-3; 12 bases map to TRBD2. J lost 5 bases, V lost 1 base, and 4 bases had no gene match. The CDR3 loop spans 15 amino acids. Looked up from germline, CDR1 is SQVTM and CDR2 is ANQGSEA. CDR3: CSVEGLAGDLDTQYF. DNA for the CDR3: TGCAGCGTTGAAGGACTAGCGGGGGACCTAGATACGCAGTATTTT.

This chain connects TRBV6-1 to TRBJ1-4; TRBD1 matches at 8 bases. This CDR3 has 17 residues. In germline, CDR1 is MNHNS, CDR2 SASEGT. J gave up 3 bases and V 1 base, and 7 bases lay outside the gene matches. DNA for the CDR3: TGTGCCAGCAGTGAAGTACCCAGACAGGGGTCTAATGAAAAACTGTTTTTT. Amino acids: CASSEVPRQGSNEKLFF.

The V gene is TRBV5-8, the J gene TRBJ2-3; D ambiguous. The germline V and J ends were trimmed by 1 base and 0 bases, with 9 bases remaining between them. Germline-derived CDR1 and CDR2 are SGHTS and YDEGEE. This CDR3 region has 15 residues. Written as DNA, the CDR3 is TGTGCCAGCAGCTTGTACCAGGATAGCACAGATACGCAGTATTTT. Protein product: CASSLYQDSTDTQYF. Using reference TRBV5-8 and TRBJ2-3 for the parts outside the CDR3, the full variable domain is EAGVTQSPTHLIKTRGQQATLRCSPISGHTSVYWYQQALGLGLQFLLWYDEGEERNRGNFPPRFSGRQFPNYSSELNVNALELEDSALYLCASSLYQDSTDTQYFGPGTRLTVL.

The gene calls are TRBV28 and TRBJ2-2; D might be TRBD1 (7 bases). Germline CDR1 MDHEN, CDR2 SYDVKM. The CDR3 runs to 14 residues. V was shortened by 6 bases and J by 5 bases, with 13 bases between the two germline ends. The CDR3 sequence is CASREGARTGELFF. As DNA, the CDR3 is TGTGCCAGCAGGGAGGGGGCGAGAACCGGGGAGCTGTTTTTT.

This clone has just a few counts. V and J are TRBV14 and TRBJ1-6, with D unresolved. The CDR3 spans 14 residues. CDR1 and CDR2 (germline): SGHDN, FVKESK. V dropped 4 bases and J dropped 1 base, with 5 bases sitting between them. The CDR3 DNA reads TGTGCCAGCAGCCTCGGTTCCTATAATTCACCCCTCCACTTT. Protein sequence: CASSLGSYNSPLHF.

V is TRBV5-1 and J is TRBJ2-6, with a tentative D call TRBD1 (5 bases). The CDR3 extends over 15 amino acids. V dropped 1 base and J dropped 1 base, with 6 bases sitting between them. Germline lookup yields CDR1 SGHRS and CDR2 YFSETQ. In nucleotides, the CDR3 is TGCGCCAGCAGCTTGCAGGGATCTGGGGCCAACGTCCTGACTTTC. Translation: CASSLQGSGANVLTF.

The chain joins TRBV6-1 to TRBJ1-5, with no clear D. The CDR3 runs to 11 residues. V was clipped by 4 bases and J by 5 bases, with 3 bases between them. Germline CDR1 reads MNHNS; CDR2 reads SASEGT. CDR3 DNA sequence: TGTGCCAGCAGTGCGGATCAGCCCCAGCATTTT. Translation: CASSADQPQHF.

This clone was counted once. The CDR3 region has the DNA TGTGCCAGCAGCTCGGACAGGGTGGGGAACACTGAAGCTTTCTTT. Translated, it gives CASSSDRVGNTEAFF. The chain carries TRBV7-6 and TRBJ1-1; 8 nucleotides align to TRBD1. The length of the CDR3 is 15 residues. Germline CDR1 is SGHVS and CDR2 is FNYEAQ. The V segment lost 4 bases and the J segment 1 base; nucleotides outside the gene matches: 5.

The chain recombines TRBV12-5 with TRBJ2-2, with 7 bases aligning to TRBD2. CDR1 is LGHNT, CDR2 FRNRAP, per germline. The V and J ends lost 2 bases and 5 bases, in that order; junction bases with no gene match: 5. The CDR3 is 15 residues long. The CDR3 region is CASGLYSGNTGELFF. As DNA, the CDR3 is TGTGCTAGTGGTTTGTACAGCGGGAATACCGGGGAGCTGTTTTTT.